What follows describes a single T cell receptor (beta chain). This sample is part of a study of blood T cell repertoires in COVID-19. Study overall: The samples span acute and convalescent COVID-19 from the United States, Italy and Spain.

Sequenced by immunoSEQ multiplex PCR; TCRdb stores in-frame clones only, minus some. The sample has about 62,000 clones; 80% to 95% are singletons. CDR3 size: 15 residues. J lost 9 bases, V lost 4 bases, and 12 bases had no gene match. Germline loops: CDR1 SGHNT, CDR2 YYREEE (reference sequence). The V gene is TRBV5-4, the J gene TRBJ2-1, with 8 bases identical to TRBD2. Sequencing input: peripheral blood. The clonotype was recovered from a human donor in a cohort sampled during active COVID-19. The CDR3: CASSPRTGLDGEQFF. The CDR3 DNA follows: TGTGCCAGCAGCCCCCGAACGGGACTAGACGGTGAGCAGTTCTTC.